The 21 T cell receptor delta chains in this list originate from one sample, sequenced in a study of γδ T cells in repeated Plasmodium falciparum infection (dated by TCRdb to the early 2020s). For bulk TCR repertoire analysis, Vgamma9/Vdelta2+ and Vdelta2-negative gammadelta T cell populations were isolated by flow sorting from peripheral blood mononuclear cells. The library was produced with multiplex PCR. Instrument used: Illumina MiSeq. For TCRdb, the public reads were processed anew by CATT, and duplicate DNA sequences were folded into one row. The sample table contains tens of thousands of delta-chain clones; only one count was recorded for around 1.5% of them. In total, the top ten clones hold approximately 16% of the sample. The sample was gamma-delta T cells from blood. These receptors were obtained from a pool of human donors (malaria-infected and uninfected, not separated).

Concerning this clone itself: The protein TCRdb gives is from a much larger clone and does not agree with this DNA's translation at residue 18, likely a read error; the protein shown here comes from the DNA. The chain uses TRDV1 and TRDJ1, with 12 bases lining up with TRDD3. TCRdb is silent on the J gene; assignment here came from matching the DNA to germline. Germline loops: CDR1 TSWWSYY, CDR2 QGS. The CDR3 extends over 21 amino acids. In nucleotides, the CDR3 is TGTGCTCTTGGGGAACCACTTCCCCACTGGGGGATACCCGTGTACACCGATAGACTCATCTTT. Its protein is CALGEPLPHWGIPVYTDRLIF.

This clone was observed a few times. A read error is likely here: a far larger clone is one base away. The sample holds other DNA sequences that translate to the same CDR3. This chain joins TRDV2 and TRDJ1; TRDD3 matches at 8 bases. The germline CDR1 and CDR2 sequences are GEAIGNYY and EKD. J lost 2 bases, V lost 3 bases, and 31 bases had no gene match. CDR3 size: 23 residues. CDR3 DNA sequence: TGTGCCTGTGACTCCGAGGGGGATAAAAGAGAGGTTTTGGGATCTAGTCGTACCGATAAACTCATCTTT. Its translation is CACDSEGDKREVLGSSRTDKLIF.

About this clone itself: A read error likely explains why the TCRdb protein, taken from a much larger clone, differs from this DNA's translation at residue 12; the protein shown is translated from the DNA. The rearrangement links TRDV3 to TRDJ1; 12 bases line up with TRDD3. Per germline, CDR1 TVYSNPD and CDR2 GDNSRS (reference sequence). The CDR3 is 19 amino acids. Trimming removed 1 base from V and 4 bases from J; junction bases left unmatched: 19. The CDR3 sequence: CAFIPTLYWGIHRLDKLIF. The CDR3 DNA reads TGTGCCTTTATTCCTACCCTCTACTGGGGGATACACAGGCTCGATAAACTCATCTTT.

This clone appeared a few times. The protein in TCRdb stems from a much larger clone and differs at residue 18 from this DNA's translation, likely a read error; here the protein is translated from the DNA. For the V gene the call is TRDV2; the J gene has no call; the table's D call of TRDD3 was not tested on the DNA. Germline CDR1 reads GEAIGNYY; CDR2 reads EKD. The CDR3 consists of 20 residues. The CDR3 nucleotides are TGTGCCTGTGACACCCCTAAGACCATCCCTGACTGGGGGATACGGTTGGAACCCATCTTT. Its protein product is CACDTPKTIPDWGIRLEPIF.

Points on this clone: This DNA's translation differs at residue 6 from TCRdb's protein, which comes from a much larger clone; a read error is likely, and the protein shown is translated from the DNA. The gene calls are TRDV1 and TRDJ2; 11 bases are shared with TRDD3. Germline CDR1 TSWWSYY, CDR2 QGS. Trimming removed 5 bases from V and 6 bases from J; junction bases left unmatched: 23. This CDR3 contains 21 residues. In nucleotides, the CDR3 is TGTGCTCTTGGGTTTCCCTACCTGCAGGACCTGGGGGATACTCGGGCAGCACAACTCTTCTTT. Protein: CALGFPYLQDLGDTRAAQLFF.

In the case of this clone: TCRdb's protein for this DNA is that of a much larger clone and differs from the translation at residue 6, likely a read error; the protein shown is the DNA translation. The rearrangement joins TRDV1 to TRDJ1; 10 nucleotides align to TRDD3. V shed 5 bases, J shed 0 bases, and the junction held 33 bases outside the gene matches. Germline V gene sequence: CDR1 TSWWSYY, CDR2 QGS. The CDR3 length is 25 residues. For the CDR3, the DNA is TGTGCTCTTGGGACTCGAGGCCTTTCACCTTTTTTCTGGGGGATAACATCTGGATACACCGATAAACTCATCTTT. It is translated as CALGTRGLSPFFWGITSGYTDKLIF.

Worth noting for this clone: Only one base separates this from a far larger clonotype, so it likely reflects a read error. The sample contains more than one DNA sequence encoding this CDR3. The CDR3 sequence is CACDTGSYTGLLYTDKLIF. The CDR3 DNA reads TGTGCCTGTGACACGGGATCCTACACTGGGCTACTTTACACTGATAAACTCATCTTT. This rearrangement joins TRDV2 to TRDJ1; D may be TRDD2 or TRDD3 (6 bases each). This CDR3 is built from 19 residues. Germline-derived CDR1 and CDR2 are GEAIGNYY and EKD.

This clone was detected ten times or more. Since a much larger clone is just one base distant, this may be a read error. Additional DNA sequences in this sample encode the identical CDR3. This chain connects TRDV1 to TRDJ1; D is possibly TRDD2 (5 bases). Germline V CDR1 and CDR2: TSWWSYY, QGS. V gave up 6 bases and J gave up 8 bases, with 22 bases separating them. The length of the CDR3 is 15 residues. In nucleotides, the CDR3 is TGTGCTCTTGGACTTAGCCCTACCGCCACCGTCAAACTCATCTTT. This encodes CALGLSPTATVKLIF.

Notes on this clone: This DNA translates differently at residue 5 from the TCRdb protein, which is that of a much larger clone; a read error is likely, and the protein shown is the DNA's own translation. J is TRDJ1 and V is TRDV2; 12 nucleotides match TRDD3. TCRdb leaves out the J gene; it was filled in here by matching the DNA to germline. The junction had 14 bases not matched to a gene; V was cut back by 3 bases and J by 1 base. The CDR3 runs to 19 residues. Looked up from germline, CDR1 is GEAIGNYY and CDR2 is EKD. CDR3 DNA: TGTGCCTGTGACGCCACTCCCGTACTGGGGGATACTGCCACCGATAAACTCATCTTT. Translation: CACDATPVLGDTATDKLIF.

A word on this clone: A far larger clone is only one base removed, so a read error is likely. Within the sample, other DNA sequences also encode this same CDR3. The chain couples TRAV38-2/DV8 to TRDJ1; possibly TRDD3 for D (7 bases). TCRdb does not report a J gene; here it was assigned by matching the DNA to germline references. This CDR3 spans 23 amino acids. Germline V CDR1 and CDR2: TSESDYY, QEAYKQQN. V was trimmed by 0 bases and J by 2 bases, leaving 35 bases between them. CDR3 DNA: TGTGCTTATAGGAGCGCATCTCCTACGGACTACGGCCCCTGGGGGCCACTGACCGATAAACTCATCTTT. This translates into CAYRSASPTDYGPWGPLTDKLIF.

This clone was found a few times. This DNA translates differently at residue 13 from the TCRdb protein, which is that of a much larger clone; a read error is likely, and the protein shown is the DNA's own translation. The rearrangement links TRDV1 to TRDJ1; possibly TRDD3 for D (6 bases). The J gene was missing in TCRdb and was found by matching the end of the DNA to germline. Germline-derived CDR1 and CDR2 are TSWWSYY and QGS. This CDR3 is 21 amino acids long. The CDR3 DNA is TGTGCTATTGGGGAACTAGATCATACTGTTATCGGGAGATACGGCACCGATAAACTCATCTTT. Encoded protein: CAIGELDHTVIGRYGTDKLIF.

Worth noting for this clone: A far larger clone is one nucleotide away, so this likely arose from a read error. Other DNA sequences of this sample code for an identical CDR3. The V gene is TRDV1, but the J gene lacks a call; TRDD3, the table's D call, was not compared with the DNA. Germline V CDR1 and CDR2: TSWWSYY, QGS. The CDR3 spans 19 residues. The chain's CDR3 is CALGAPPFGGGFYTDKLIF. The CDR3 coding sequence is TGTGCTCTTGGGGCCCCCCCATTTGGGGGTGGATTCTACACCGATAAGCTCATCTTT.

In this sample, this clone turned up many times. Other DNA sequences in the same sample also yield this CDR3. The CDR3 sequence is CAAPWAPFSYVWDTDKLIF. CDR3 bases: TGTGCCGCTCCCTGGGCCCCCTTTTCCTACGTCTGGGACACCGATAAACTCATCTTT. J is TRDJ1 and V is TRDV3; TRDD2 matches at 7 bases. This CDR3 has 19 amino acids. The V segment lost 5 bases and the J segment 0 bases; nucleotides outside the gene matches: 24. The germline V gene encodes CDR1 TVYSNPD and CDR2 GDNSRS (reference sequence).

Comment on this clone: This DNA's translation differs at residue 16 from TCRdb's protein, which comes from a much larger clone; a read error is likely, and the protein shown is translated from the DNA. The rearrangement uses TRDV1 and TRDJ1; 8 bases are a match to TRDD3. CDR1 and CDR2 from the germline V gene are TSWWSYY and QGS. The CDR3 extends over 20 amino acids. Here the CDR3 DNA reads TGTGCTCTTGGGGTTTTAGGCGACCTCTACTGGGGGTTCATAACCGGTAAACTCATCTTT. It encodes CALGVLGDLYWGFITGKLIF.

Many counts were recorded for this clone. Other DNA variants within this sample encode the same CDR3. The chain has TRDV1 and TRDJ1; 11 bases agree with TRDD3. V lost 1 base, J lost 4 bases, and 20 bases stayed unmatched. The germline V gene encodes CDR1 TSWWSYY and CDR2 QGS. The CDR3 contains 21 residues. The CDR3 loop reads CALGEPKRPYWGISGSDKLIF. The CDR3 bases are TGTGCTCTTGGGGAACCCAAACGCCCGTACTGGGGGATATCGGGGAGCGATAAACTCATCTTT.

On this clone itself: This DNA translates differently at residue 5 from the TCRdb protein, which is that of a much larger clone; a read error is likely, and the protein shown is the DNA's own translation. The J gene is TRDJ1, the V gene TRDV3; 12 bases are a match to TRDD3. No J segment appears in TCRdb, so it was assigned here by matching the sequence to germline. CDR1 TVYSNPD and CDR2 GDNSRS come from the germline V gene (reference sequence). The CDR3 runs to 28 residues. The junction had 43 bases not matched to a gene; V was cut back by 2 bases and J by 0 bases. CDR3 coding DNA: TGTGCCTTTGGTGATTCCTCCCCGCTGGGGGATACGGGGAGCGCATGTTTACGGATAGCTACGTACACCGATAAACTCATCTTT. Translated, it gives CAFGDSSPLGDTGSACLRIATYTDKLIF.

This clone has ten or more counts. The TCRdb record carries a much larger clone's protein, which differs from this DNA's translation at residue 8; a read error is the likely cause, and the protein listed here is the DNA translation. J is TRDJ1 and V is TRDV3; D possibly uses TRDD2 or TRDD3 (5 bases each). The germline CDR1 and CDR2 sequences are TVYSNPD and GDNSRS (reference sequence). The CDR3 covers 19 residues. The ends were cut back, 2 bases at V and 2 bases at J, with 30 bases in the middle. The CDR3 nucleotides read TGTGCCTTTTCCGTCTACCATTCCCTACGCGGCTGGGAAACCGATAAACTCATCTTT. It is translated as CAFSVYHSLRGWETDKLIF.

This clone has more than one count but fewer than ten. TCRdb records a much larger clone's protein for this DNA, with a difference at residue 12 that likely arises from a read error; the protein given is the translation of the DNA. The V and J genes are TRDV2 and TRDJ1; 8 bases are shared with TRDD3. The V gene end was trimmed by 0 bases and the J gene end by 4 bases; junction bases not matched to a gene: 15. CDR3 length equals 18 residues. The germline V gene has CDR1 GEAIGNYY and CDR2 EKD. The CDR3 sequence: CACDTVKRDTSSGDKLIF. CDR3 DNA sequence: TGTGCCTGTGACACCGTGAAGAGGGATACGTCTTCGGGCGATAAACTCATCTTT.

This clone was detected a few times. The likely explanation is a read error, given a far larger clone one base away. The CDR3 sequence: CALGELPIMYWGILSPYTDKLIF. DNA for the CDR3: TGTGCTCTTGGGGAGCTCCCCATCATGTACTGGGGGATACTCTCCCCCTACACCGATAAACTCATCTTT. The rearrangement links TRDV1 to TRDJ1; 12 bases map to TRDD3. TCRdb does not report a J gene; here it was assigned by matching the DNA to germline references. With V trimmed by 3 bases and J by 0 bases, 23 bases remained unmatched. The V gene's germline CDR1 is TSWWSYY and CDR2 QGS. CDR3 length: 23 residues.

This clone ranks as medium-sized. The junction shows a germline mismatch at one end, possibly a read error. The same CDR3 is also encoded by other DNA sequences in this sample. The chain carries TRDV1 and TRDJ1; 9 positions match TRDD3. Germline V gene data show CDR1 as TSWWSYY and CDR2 as QGS. The CDR3 is 21 residues long. The CDR3 DNA is TGTGCTCTTGGGGAACATTGCCCCTACGAGGTGGGGGATAAATCGGTCGATAAACTCATCTTC. This translates into CALGEHCPYEVGDKSVDKLIF.

This clone came up a few times. The protein recorded in TCRdb matches a much larger clone and deviates from this DNA's translation at residue 13, suggesting a read error; the protein here is obtained by translating the DNA. This chain links TRDV1 with TRDJ1; 7 positions match TRDD2. TCRdb is silent on the J gene; assignment here came from matching the DNA to germline. The trim removed 2 bases at V and 0 bases at J, leaving 21 bases unmatched. CDR3 length equals 21 residues. Germline-derived CDR1 and CDR2 are TSWWSYY and QGS. CDR3: CALGEVSYGGPYFLYTDKLIF. CDR3 bases: TGTGCTCTTGGGGAAGTTTCCTACGGGGGGCCGTACTTTCTGTACACCGATAAACTCATCTTT.